These 9 T cell receptor beta chains originate from one sample sequenced in a study of shared clonotypes between healthy human individuals. The protocol was immunoSEQ multiplex PCR, while the TCRdb copy is restricted to in-frame clones and leaves out a portion. The profile shows 2 million to 2.5 million clones, around 90% of them singletons. The sample comprised naive CD4+ T cells from PBMCs. Subset of the sample: CD45RA+ positively selected. These receptors came from a man between 18 and 35 years old in good health. Some clones in this sample may be carry-over from other donors' samples.

A single count supports this clone. The chain links TRBV11-3 to TRBJ2-1; 8 bases map to TRBD1. J lost 9 bases, V lost 2 bases, and 9 bases had no gene match. Looked up from germline, CDR1 is SGHNT and CDR2 is YENEEA. CDR3 length: 15 amino acids. CDR3 region: CASSLSSTGAAEQFF. CDR3 nucleotide sequence: TGTGCCAGCAGCTTAAGTTCGACAGGGGCCGCTGAGCAGTTCTTC. Together with reference TRBV11-3 and TRBJ2-1, the CDR3 gives the full variable domain: EAGVVQSPRYKIIEKKQPVAFWCNPISGHNTLYWYLQNLGQGPELLIRYENEEAVDDSQLPKDRFSAERLKGVDSTLKIQPAELGDSAVYLCASSLSSTGAAEQFFGPGTRLTVL.

This clone was detected only a few times. This chain joins TRBV4-2 and TRBJ1-5, with D tentatively TRBD1 (5 bases). V was shortened by 6 bases and J by 1 base, with 13 bases between the two germline ends. The CDR3 consists of 15 residues. The germline V gene encodes CDR1 LGHNA and CDR2 YNFKEQ. CDR3 nucleotide sequence: TGTGCCAGCAGGAACTCGGGACGGAGCAATCAGCCCCAGCATTTT. Translation gives CASRNSGRSNQPQHF.

The chain links TRBV18 to TRBJ2-1, with TRBD1 identical over 8 bases. V was clipped by 3 bases and J by 2 bases; unmatched bases: 3. The CDR3 totals 15 residues. Germline loops: CDR1 KGHSH, CDR2 LQKENI. CDR3 loop: CASSPKDRAYNEQFF. CDR3 nucleotides: TGTGCCAGCTCACCGAAGGACAGGGCCTACAATGAGCAGTTCTTC.

The chain uses TRBV5-8 and TRBJ1-2, with D unclear. The CDR3 is 12 residues long. V was clipped by 2 bases and J by 4 bases, with 6 bases between them. The germline gives CDR1 SGHTS, CDR2 YDEGEE. CDR3 sequence: CASSFDIYGYTF. The CDR3, as DNA: TGTGCCAGCAGCTTCGATATCTATGGCTACACCTTC. Full variable domain (missing parts from reference TRBV5-8 and TRBJ1-2): EAGVTQSPTHLIKTRGQQATLRCSPISGHTSVYWYQQALGLGLQFLLWYDEGEERNRGNFPPRFSGRQFPNYSSELNVNALELEDSALYLCASSFDIYGYTFGSGTRLTVV.

Turning to this clone: Other DNA sequences of this sample code for an identical CDR3. This chain connects TRBV5-6 to TRBJ1-2; D is undetermined. This CDR3 is 12 amino acids long. From germline, CDR1 is SGHDT and CDR2 YYEEEE. Trimming took off 4 bases at V and 3 bases at J, with 7 bases between the two ends. DNA for the CDR3: TGTGCCAGCAGCCCTGGAGACTATGGCTACACCTTC. Its translation: CASSPGDYGYTF.

V gene TRBV5-5 combines with J gene TRBJ2-7, with a tentative D call TRBD2 (6 bases). Germline CDR1 reads SGHKS; CDR2 reads YYEKEE (reference sequence). The CDR3 is made up of 15 amino acids. With 4 bases removed from V and 7 bases from J, the gap between germline ends came to 21 bases. CDR3 in DNA: TGTGCCAGCAGCCCACTCGGCGGGGCATCGGGGGAGCAGTACTTC. Amino acids: CASSPLGGASGEQYF.

The rearrangement joins TRBV5-1 to TRBJ2-7; TRBD2 matches 13 bases. The CDR3 has 16 amino acids. V trimming: 4 bases; J trimming: 4 bases; junction bases outside the gene matches: 8. CDR1 SGHRS and CDR2 YFSETQ come from the germline V gene. In nucleotides, the CDR3 is TGCGCCAGCAGCAACGGACTAGCGGGAGTTTGGTACGAGCAGTACTTC. This sequence encodes CASSNGLAGVWYEQYF.

V gene TRBV2 combines with J gene TRBJ2-5; D is undetermined. V lost 6 bases to trimming and J lost 4 bases, with 18 bases between them. The CDR3 contains 15 residues. Germline values: CDR1 SNHLY, CDR2 FYNNEI. CDR3 in amino acids: CASSAQVTPGETQYF. CDR3 bases: TGTGCCAGCAGCGCACAAGTCACCCCGGGAGAGACCCAGTACTTC.

The chain employs TRBV27 and TRBJ2-1; D might be TRBD1 (5 bases). Germline V CDR1 and CDR2: MNHEY, SMNVEV (reference sequence). Trimming took off 11 bases at V and 8 bases at J, with 22 bases between the two ends. The CDR3 sequence is 14 residues long. CDR3 DNA: TGTGCCCCCAACCCCAGGGTAAAAGGGGATGAGCAGTTCTTC. This gives the protein CAPNPRVKGDEQFF.